This TCR beta chain was found in a study of technical replicates of blood from a handful of donors (dated by TCRdb to 2015 to 2018). Library construction relied on the immunoSEQ multiplex PCR assay. Drawn from immuneACCESS, this table holds only the in-frame rearrangements with V and J called that TCRdb kept. Clones are partly lost; checked studies trace under half to an unresolved V gene and leave the rest unexplained. The sample table shows about 79,000 clones, and roughly 92% are seen once. About 0.26% of the sample goes to the ten largest clones. This clone showed up just once. The target of this receptor is not known. No base quality information exists; no much larger clone differs at one position. This receptor was taken from a human donor in good health. The sample was T cells isolated from PBMCs.

CDR3 protein: CASSYRRTGRRQSNQPQHF. The DNA reads as follows: TGTGCCAGCAGTTATCGGCGGACAGGGAGACGGCAAAGCAATCAGCCCCAGCATTTT. The rearrangement joined TRBV6-9 to TRBJ1-5; 8 of the junction bases match TRBD1. In the germline V gene, CDR1 corresponds to MNHGY and CDR2 to SVAAGI. Germline trimming amounts to 2 bases on V and 1 base on J, with 13 as the count of junction bases outside the gene matches. The CDR3, cysteine through phenylalanine, is 19 amino acids long. Only the CDR3 DNA stays, 57 bases, in frame from base 1.